The rows below give T cell receptor beta chains drawn from one sample of a study of cytomegalovirus exposure and HLA in healthy donors. Sequencing used immunoSEQ multiplex PCR; TCRdb keeps in-frame clones, though not all of them. The table shows about 63,000 clones, with 95% occurring only once. Sequences were obtained from PBMCs. All receptors derive from a woman aged 18-29 years in good health and CMV-seropositive. Each CDR3 is given with its conserved first and last residue. The order of the fields is clone size, CDR3 length, V gene, D gene, J gene, CDR3 protein, CDR3 DNA. D genes are given only for firm matches. The size field is filled for only some rows; it gives once, few, many or a size class.

abundance: NA
len: 11
v_gene: TRBV27
d_gene: NA
j_gene: TRBJ1-1
CDR3aa: CASLGGTEAFF
CDR3nt: TGTGCCAGCCTTGGCGGCACTGAAGCTTTCTTT

abundance: NA
len: 19
v_gene: TRBV7-2
d_gene: NA
j_gene: TRBJ1-6
CDR3aa: CASSARKGLNSAYNSPLHF
CDR3nt: TGTGCCAGCTCGGCCCGAAAGGGGCTTAACAGCGCCTATAATTCACCCCTCCACTTT

abundance: NA
len: 19
v_gene: TRBV2
d_gene: NA
j_gene: TRBJ1-6
CDR3aa: CASLTGSPNFSSYNSPLHF
CDR3nt: TGTGCCAGCCTAACAGGATCTCCCAACTTTAGCTCCTATAATTCACCCCTCCACTTT

abundance: NA
len: 14
v_gene: TRBV28
d_gene: NA
j_gene: TRBJ1-2
CDR3aa: CASSPPSFSDGYTF
CDR3nt: TGTGCCAGCAGTCCCCCGAGTTTTTCGGATGGCTACACCTTC

abundance: NA
len: 15
v_gene: TRBV10-3
d_gene: NA
j_gene: TRBJ1-4
CDR3aa: CAISAVGQGGEKLFF
CDR3nt: TGTGCCATCAGTGCTGTGGGGCAGGGAGGTGAAAAACTGTTTTTT

abundance: NA
len: 15
v_gene: TRBV5-5
d_gene: NA
j_gene: TRBJ2-7
CDR3aa: CASSLGGEEYYEQYF
CDR3nt: TGTGCCAGCAGCTTGGGAGGAGAGGAATACTACGAGCAGTACTTC

abundance: NA
len: 12
v_gene: TRBV7-9
d_gene: NA
j_gene: TRBJ1-1
CDR3aa: CASSLVRSDSFF
CDR3nt: TGTGCCAGCAGCTTAGTCCGGTCGGACAGTTTCTTT

abundance: NA
len: 16
v_gene: TRBV7-8
d_gene: NA
j_gene: TRBJ1-1
CDR3aa: CASSRIIHGGGTEAFF
CDR3nt: TGTGCCAGCAGCCGCATAATCCACGGGGGGGGAACTGAAGCTTTCTTT

abundance: few
len: 11
v_gene: TRBV7-2
d_gene: NA
j_gene: TRBJ2-5
CDR3aa: CASSPKETQYF
CDR3nt: TGTGCCAGCAGCCCTAAAGAGACCCAGTACTTC

abundance: few
len: 15
v_gene: TRBV5-1
d_gene: NA
j_gene: TRBJ1-3
CDR3aa: CASSLVPVSGNTIYF
CDR3nt: TGCGCCAGCAGCTTGGTCCCTGTCTCTGGAAACACCATATATTTT

abundance: NA
len: 13
v_gene: TRBV18
d_gene: NA
j_gene: TRBJ1-1
CDR3aa: CASSTAVYLEAFF
CDR3nt: TGTGCCAGCTCGACCGCGGTATACCTTGAAGCTTTCTTT

abundance: NA
len: 15
v_gene: TRBV2
d_gene: NA
j_gene: TRBJ1-5
CDR3aa: CASRNRGTGNQPQHF
CDR3nt: TGTGCCAGCCGTAACCGGGGGACGGGCAATCAGCCCCAGCATTTT

abundance: NA
len: 15
v_gene: TRBV6-5
d_gene: TRBD2
j_gene: TRBJ2-7
CDR3aa: CASSRSRAGLYEQYF
CDR3nt: TGTGCCAGCAGCCGTAGCCGAGCGGGACTCTACGAGCAGTACTTC

abundance: NA
len: 15
v_gene: TRBV2
d_gene: NA
j_gene: TRBJ1-5
CDR3aa: CASSGQQRGNQPQHF
CDR3nt: TGTGCCAGCAGCGGACAGCAGAGAGGCAATCAGCCCCAGCATTTT

abundance: NA
len: 17
v_gene: TRBV29-1
d_gene: TRBD1
j_gene: TRBJ1-2
CDR3aa: CSVEGRDRDSPNYGYTF
CDR3nt: TGCAGCGTTGAGGGCCGGGACAGGGACTCTCCTAACTATGGCTACACCTTC

abundance: once
len: 13
v_gene: TRBV6-5
d_gene: NA
j_gene: TRBJ2-2
CDR3aa: CASSSPRGGELFF
CDR3nt: TGTGCCAGCAGCTCCCCCCGGGGCGGGGAGCTGTTTTTT

abundance: NA
len: 16
v_gene: TRBV9
d_gene: TRBD2
j_gene: TRBJ2-3
CDR3aa: CASSRGLAGVEDTQYF
CDR3nt: TGTGCCAGCAGCAGAGGACTAGCGGGAGTGGAAGATACGCAGTATTTT

abundance: NA
len: 14
v_gene: TRBV18
d_gene: NA
j_gene: TRBJ2-7
CDR3aa: CASSPTGGFYEQYF
CDR3nt: TGTGCCAGCTCCCCCACAGGCGGTTTCTACGAGCAGTACTTC

abundance: once
len: 15
v_gene: TRBV9
d_gene: NA
j_gene: TRBJ1-5
CDR3aa: CASSAGPGVNQPQHF
CDR3nt: TGTGCCAGCAGCGCCGGCCCAGGGGTCAATCAGCCCCAGCATTTT

abundance: NA
len: 17
v_gene: TRBV7-8
d_gene: NA
j_gene: TRBJ2-3
CDR3aa: CASSLAWAPFSTDTQYF
CDR3nt: TGTGCCAGCAGCTTAGCGTGGGCCCCCTTTAGCACAGATACGCAGTATTTT

abundance: NA
len: 14
v_gene: TRBV18
d_gene: TRBD2
j_gene: TRBJ2-7
CDR3aa: CASSLGGGSYEQYF
CDR3nt: TGTGCCAGCTCACTTGGCGGCGGGAGTTACGAGCAGTACTTC

abundance: NA
len: 12
v_gene: TRBV10-3
d_gene: NA
j_gene: TRBJ2-7
CDR3aa: CAIRGAGDEQYF
CDR3nt: TGTGCCATCAGAGGGGCAGGGGACGAGCAGTACTTC

abundance: NA
len: 16
v_gene: TRBV6-6
d_gene: NA
j_gene: TRBJ1-3
CDR3aa: CASSYYRIDSGNTIYF
CDR3nt: TGTGCCAGCAGTTATTACAGGATCGACTCTGGAAACACCATATATTTT

abundance: NA
len: 13
v_gene: TRBV27
d_gene: NA
j_gene: TRBJ2-5
CDR3aa: CASSYSHQETQYF
CDR3nt: TGTGCCAGCAGTTACTCCCACCAAGAGACCCAGTACTTC

abundance: NA
len: 11
v_gene: TRBV20-1
d_gene: NA
j_gene: TRBJ2-1
CDR3aa: CSAITSNEQFF
CDR3nt: TGCAGTGCTATAACTAGTAATGAGCAGTTCTTC

abundance: NA
len: 15
v_gene: TRBV28
d_gene: TRBD2
j_gene: TRBJ2-2
CDR3aa: CAANPAGAYTGELFF
CDR3nt: TGTGCCGCCAATCCCGCGGGAGCATACACCGGGGAGCTGTTTTTT

abundance: NA
len: 13
v_gene: TRBV11-3
d_gene: NA
j_gene: TRBJ2-3
CDR3aa: CASSLEAGNTQYF
CDR3nt: TGTGCCAGCAGCTTAGAAGCCGGGAATACGCAGTATTTT

abundance: NA
len: 15
v_gene: TRBV5-8
d_gene: NA
j_gene: TRBJ2-1
CDR3aa: CASIPGYSHWNEQFF
CDR3nt: TGTGCCAGCATCCCGGGGTACTCCCACTGGAATGAGCAGTTCTTC

abundance: few
len: 15
v_gene: TRBV7-2
d_gene: TRBD2
j_gene: TRBJ2-7
CDR3aa: CASSPKAGTGYEQYF
CDR3nt: TGTGCCAGCAGCCCTAAAGCGGGAACCGGATACGAGCAGTACTTC

abundance: NA
len: 17
v_gene: TRBV5-1
d_gene: NA
j_gene: TRBJ2-2
CDR3aa: CASSLWAPGDDTGELFF
CDR3nt: TGCGCCAGCAGCTTGTGGGCCCCAGGGGACGACACCGGGGAGCTGTTTTTT

abundance: NA
len: 14
v_gene: TRBV2
d_gene: NA
j_gene: TRBJ1-1
CDR3aa: CASILSFGNTEAFF
CDR3nt: TGTGCCAGCATCTTGAGCTTCGGGAACACTGAAGCTTTCTTT

abundance: NA
len: 14
v_gene: TRBV5-6
d_gene: NA
j_gene: TRBJ1-2
CDR3aa: CASSLQTGSRGYTF
CDR3nt: TGTGCCAGCAGCTTACAAACAGGTTCAAGAGGCTACACCTTC

abundance: NA
len: 13
v_gene: TRBV28
d_gene: NA
j_gene: TRBJ2-4
CDR3aa: CASSLSGVAIQYF
CDR3nt: TGTGCCAGCAGTTTATCAGGGGTGGCCATTCAGTACTTC

abundance: NA
len: 18
v_gene: TRBV19
d_gene: TRBD2
j_gene: TRBJ2-1
CDR3aa: CASSSRVLAGAPYNEQFF
CDR3nt: TGTGCCAGTAGTTCTCGGGTCCTAGCGGGAGCCCCTTACAATGAGCAGTTCTTC

abundance: NA
len: 15
v_gene: TRBV5-5
d_gene: NA
j_gene: TRBJ2-7
CDR3aa: CASSLDSGRVYEQYF
CDR3nt: TGTGCCAGCAGCTTGGACTCCGGCAGGGTTTACGAGCAGTACTTC

abundance: NA
len: 16
v_gene: TRBV28
d_gene: NA
j_gene: TRBJ1-5
CDR3aa: CASSLAGTYSNQPQHF
CDR3nt: TGTGCCAGCAGTTTGGCAGGCACCTACAGCAATCAGCCCCAGCATTTT

abundance: NA
len: 18
v_gene: TRBV13
d_gene: TRBD2
j_gene: TRBJ2-5
CDR3aa: CASSSTSLAEPSKETQYF
CDR3nt: TGTGCCAGCAGCTCTACTTCCCTAGCGGAGCCCTCGAAAGAGACCCAGTACTTC

abundance: NA
len: 18
v_gene: TRBV7-9
d_gene: TRBD2
j_gene: TRBJ2-3
CDR3aa: CASSLFNVAGYFTDTQYF
CDR3nt: TGTGCCAGCAGCTTATTTAACGTAGCGGGATACTTCACAGATACGCAGTATTTT

abundance: once
len: 12
v_gene: TRBV7-9
d_gene: NA
j_gene: TRBJ2-7
CDR3aa: CASSLTVGEQYF
CDR3nt: TGTGCCAGCAGCTTAACGGTCGGGGAGCAGTACTTC

abundance: once
len: 14
v_gene: TRBV2
d_gene: TRBD2
j_gene: TRBJ2-3
CDR3aa: CASTAGGGTDTQYF
CDR3nt: TGTGCCAGCACAGCGGGAGGCGGCACAGATACGCAGTATTTT

abundance: NA
len: 15
v_gene: TRBV6-1
d_gene: NA
j_gene: TRBJ2-5
CDR3aa: CASSPLGAAQETQYF
CDR3nt: TGTGCCAGCAGTCCGCTGGGAGCGGCCCAAGAGACCCAGTACTTC

abundance: NA
len: 15
v_gene: TRBV7-2
d_gene: TRBD2
j_gene: TRBJ2-3
CDR3aa: CASSRTSGRTDTQYF
CDR3nt: TGTGCCAGCAGCAGGACTAGCGGGAGAACAGATACGCAGTATTTT

abundance: NA
len: 13
v_gene: TRBV7-9
d_gene: NA
j_gene: TRBJ1-4
CDR3aa: CASSRDTNEKLFF
CDR3nt: TGTGCCAGCTCGAGGGATACTAACGAAAAACTGTTTTTT

abundance: NA
len: 12
v_gene: TRBV29-1
d_gene: NA
j_gene: TRBJ2-1
CDR3aa: CSVDLTGHEQFF
CDR3nt: TGCAGCGTTGATCTTACCGGTCATGAGCAGTTCTTC

abundance: NA
len: 13
v_gene: TRBV15
d_gene: NA
j_gene: TRBJ1-5
CDR3aa: CATSISGDQPQHF
CDR3nt: TGTGCCACCAGCATTTCCGGAGATCAGCCCCAGCATTTT

abundance: once
len: 13
v_gene: TRBV6-1
d_gene: NA
j_gene: TRBJ1-2
CDR3aa: CASSASRGSGYTF
CDR3nt: TGTGCCAGCAGTGCGTCCAGGGGATCTGGCTACACCTTC

abundance: NA
len: 14
v_gene: TRBV5-1
d_gene: TRBD1
j_gene: TRBJ1-5
CDR3aa: CASSPGTANQPQHF
CDR3nt: TGCGCCAGCAGCCCCGGGACAGCTAATCAGCCCCAGCATTTT

abundance: NA
len: 11
v_gene: TRBV7-2
d_gene: NA
j_gene: TRBJ1-1
CDR3aa: CASSLAGDAFF
CDR3nt: TGTGCCAGCAGCTTAGCAGGGGATGCTTTCTTT

abundance: NA
len: 15
v_gene: TRBV18
d_gene: TRBD1
j_gene: TRBJ2-7
CDR3aa: CASSLGQGVNYEQYF
CDR3nt: TGTGCCAGCTCCCTGGGACAGGGCGTAAACTACGAGCAGTACTTC

abundance: NA
len: 13
v_gene: TRBV6-1
d_gene: NA
j_gene: TRBJ2-1
CDR3aa: CATYDWAYNEQFF
CDR3nt: TGTGCCACCTACGACTGGGCCTACAATGAGCAGTTCTTC

abundance: NA
len: 16
v_gene: TRBV2
d_gene: TRBD2
j_gene: TRBJ2-1
CDR3aa: CASSEWAGGSYNEQFF
CDR3nt: TGTGCCAGCAGTGAATGGGCGGGGGGCTCCTACAATGAGCAGTTCTTC

abundance: NA
len: 15
v_gene: TRBV2
d_gene: NA
j_gene: TRBJ2-7
CDR3aa: CASSGSVNSPYEQYF
CDR3nt: TGTGCCAGCAGTGGTTCCGTCAATAGCCCTTACGAGCAGTACTTC

abundance: NA
len: 15
v_gene: TRBV27
d_gene: TRBD1
j_gene: TRBJ2-2
CDR3aa: CASSKTGLNTGELFF
CDR3nt: TGTGCCAGCAGTAAGACAGGGCTGAACACCGGGGAGCTGTTTTTT

abundance: NA
len: 13
v_gene: TRBV2
d_gene: NA
j_gene: TRBJ2-7
CDR3aa: CAGVQEDVAGQYF
CDR3nt: TGTGCCGGAGTTCAAGAGGACGTCGCGGGGCAGTACTTC

abundance: NA
len: 14
v_gene: TRBV29-1
d_gene: NA
j_gene: TRBJ2-4
CDR3aa: CSVGDRLAKNIQYF
CDR3nt: TGCAGCGTTGGTGACAGACTAGCCAAAAACATTCAGTACTTC

abundance: NA
len: 16
v_gene: TRBV6-1
d_gene: NA
j_gene: TRBJ1-6
CDR3aa: CASSEARGARNSPLHF
CDR3nt: TGTGCCAGCAGTGAAGCGCGAGGAGCGAGAAATTCACCCCTCCACTTT

abundance: once
len: 15
v_gene: TRBV4-2
d_gene: TRBD2
j_gene: TRBJ2-7
CDR3aa: CASSQGAGRFYEQYF
CDR3nt: TGTGCCAGCAGCCAAGGAGCGGGGAGATTCTACGAGCAGTACTTC

abundance: NA
len: 14
v_gene: TRBV6-5
d_gene: TRBD1
j_gene: TRBJ2-7
CDR3aa: CASSSPGQGYEQYF
CDR3nt: TGTGCCAGCAGTTCCCCGGGACAGGGGTACGAGCAGTACTTC

abundance: NA
len: 16
v_gene: TRBV27
d_gene: TRBD2
j_gene: TRBJ2-1
CDR3aa: CASSFRVGLAGDEQFF
CDR3nt: TGTGCCAGCAGTTTTAGGGTCGGGTTAGCGGGAGATGAGCAGTTCTTC